This record looks at one TCR beta chain sequence and its context. How the authors handled the data: It was from reference gene primer amplification that nucleated cell counts were estimated. Using immunoSEQ multiplex PCR, the repertoire was profiled, and TCRdb retains in-frame clones only, with some absent. The DNA was the basis for D and trimming; V, J and clone size are from that table. The data contain under 300,000 clones, about 79% of them seen just once; the ten biggest clones take up 1.4%. V lost 7 bases to trimming and J lost 8 bases; unmatched junction nucleotides: 3. The CDR3 has 11 residues. CDR1 is MDHEN and CDR2 is SYDVKM in the germline V gene. The data originate from a study of blood T cell repertoires in COVID-19. Study in general: The samples span acute and convalescent COVID-19 from the United States, Italy and Spain. Nucleic acid was either cDNA or gDNA, and it came from T cells, B-cell-depleted T cells, or PBMCs.

This receptor was identified in a woman aged 40-49 years who had recovered from COVID-19. Sequenced: peripheral blood. J is TRBJ1-1 and V is TRBV28; TRBD1 aligns across 8 bases. The CDR3 DNA sequence: TGTGCCAGCACTTGGACAGGGGAAGCTTTCTTT. Amino acids: CASTWTGEAFF.